The entry below describes one TCR beta chain. The CDR3 is 16 residues long. The germline CDR1 and CDR2 sequences are SEHNR and FQNEAQ (reference sequence). Trimming removed 2 bases from V and 4 bases from J; junction bases left unmatched: 7. The table came from immunoSEQ multiplex PCR; TCRdb's copy has only in-frame clones and leaves some out. This table holds about 400,000 clones, approximately 88% found once. This specimen comes from a study of blood T cell repertoires in COVID-19. Sequencing input: PBMCs or T cells enriched from blood (not recorded which). The chain has TRBV7-9 and TRBJ1-1, with 10 bases that match TRBD1. The clonotype originates from a woman aged 40 to 55 with acute COVID-19. The CDR3 region is CASSLRRTGGGTEAFF. CDR3 in DNA: TGTGCCAGCAGCTTAAGGCGGACAGGGGGAGGCACTGAAGCTTTCTTT. Combining the CDR3 with reference TRBV7-9 and TRBJ1-1 gives the whole variable domain DTGVSQNPRHKITKRGQNVTFRCDPISEHNRLYWYRQTLGQGPEFLTYFQNEAQLEKSRLLSDRFSAERPKGSFSTLEIQRTEQGDSAMYLCASSLRRTGGGTEAFFGQGTRLTVV.